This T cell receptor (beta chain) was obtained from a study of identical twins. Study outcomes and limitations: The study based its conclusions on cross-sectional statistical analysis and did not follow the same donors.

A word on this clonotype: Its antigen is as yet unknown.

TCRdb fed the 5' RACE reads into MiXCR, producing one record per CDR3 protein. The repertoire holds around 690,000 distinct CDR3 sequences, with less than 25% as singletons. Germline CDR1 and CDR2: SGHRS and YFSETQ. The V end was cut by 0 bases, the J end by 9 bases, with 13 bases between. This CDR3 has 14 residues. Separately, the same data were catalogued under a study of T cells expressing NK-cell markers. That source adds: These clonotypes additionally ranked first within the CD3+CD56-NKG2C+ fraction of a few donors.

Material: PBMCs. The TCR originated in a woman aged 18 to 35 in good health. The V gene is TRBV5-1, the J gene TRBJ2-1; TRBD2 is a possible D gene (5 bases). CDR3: CASSLDGFSVEQFF. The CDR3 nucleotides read TGCGCCAGCAGCTTGGACGGGTTTAGCGTTGAGCAGTTCTTC.